The 21 T cell receptor beta chains below all came from one sample that was sequenced in a study of technical replicates of blood from a handful of donors. This table comes from immunoSEQ multiplex PCR, and its TCRdb copy is limited to in-frame clones, with some not included. This sample has about 80,000 clones; around nine tenths occur once, and the top ten carry roughly 0.4%. Sample: T cells isolated from PBMCs. The receptors derive from a human donor in good health.

The chain combines TRBV13 with TRBJ2-2, with no clear D. Germline assignment: CDR1 PRHDT and CDR2 FYEKMQ (reference sequence). The V and J ends lost 2 bases and 6 bases respectively, with 13 bases between them. This CDR3 has 15 amino acids. The DNA of the CDR3 is TGTGCCAGCAGCTTAATGGTCGGTCCCGCCGGGGAGCTGTTTTTT. Protein product: CASSLMVGPAGELFF.

This chain joins TRBV6-1 and TRBJ1-4; D gene unclear. Trimming removed 6 bases at V and 3 bases at J, with 11 bases between. This CDR3 is 14 amino acids long. Germline-derived CDR1 and CDR2 are MNHNS and SASEGT. The DNA of the CDR3 is TGTGCCAGCAGCGTCCTCCGTCCTAATGAAAAACTGTTTTTT. Encoded protein: CASSVLRPNEKLFF.

This rearrangement joins TRBV7-3 to TRBJ2-1, with 7 nucleotides matching TRBD1. Germline lookup yields CDR1 SGHTA and CDR2 FQGTGA. CDR3 length: 16 amino acids. The V segment lost 3 bases and the J segment 1 base; nucleotides outside the gene matches: 6. CDR3 sequence: CASSFARGPSYNEQFF. DNA of the CDR3: TGTGCCAGCAGCTTCGCGAGGGGGCCGTCCTACAATGAGCAGTTCTTC. Variable domain in full (rest from reference TRBV7-3 and TRBJ2-1): GAGVSQTPSNKVTEKGKYVELRCDPISGHTALYWYRQSLGQGPEFLIYFQGTGAADDSGLPNDRFFAVRPEGSVSTLKIQRTERGDSAVYLCASSFARGPSYNEQFFGPGTRLTVL.

This clone appeared a few times. V and J are TRBV7-9 and TRBJ2-1, with D uncertain. CDR3 size: 14 residues. Germline V CDR1 and CDR2: SEHNR, FQNEAQ (reference sequence). V lost 4 bases to trimming and J lost 8 bases, with 15 bases between them. The CDR3 is CASSSERPWDEQFF. The CDR3, as DNA: TGTGCCAGCAGCTCCGAGAGGCCGTGGGATGAGCAGTTCTTC. Using reference TRBV7-9 and TRBJ2-1 for the parts outside the CDR3, the full variable domain is DTGVSQNPRHKITKRGQNVTFRCDPISEHNRLYWYRQTLGQGPEFLTYFQNEAQLEKSRLLSDRFSAERPKGSFSTLEIQRTEQGDSAMYLCASSSERPWDEQFFGPGTRLTVL.

The chain recombines TRBV7-2 with TRBJ2-7, with D perhaps matching TRBD2 (7 bases). The ends were cut back, 11 bases at V and 4 bases at J, with 21 bases in the middle. CDR3 size: 14 residues. From germline, CDR1 is SGHTA and CDR2 FQGNSA. The CDR3 region is CAVRGGGPQYEQYF. The CDR3 DNA follows: TGTGCCGTACGAGGGGGAGGGCCTCAGTACGAGCAGTACTTC.

The chain combines TRBV27 with TRBJ2-1; 12 nucleotides line up with TRBD1. Germline V CDR1 and CDR2: MNHEY, SMNVEV (reference sequence). The V segment lost 8 bases and the J segment 8 bases; nucleotides outside the gene matches: 22. The length of the CDR3 is 19 residues. The CDR3, as DNA: TGTGCCAGCTCCCTCTTTGGGACAGGGGGCGCGGGCATATTCGATGAGCAGTTCTTC. It encodes CASSLFGTGGAGIFDEQFF.

The chain combines TRBV5-1 with TRBJ2-3; 9 bases match TRBD2. Trimming removed 0 bases from V and 4 bases from J; junction bases left unmatched: 15. The CDR3 runs to 19 residues. The germline V gene has CDR1 SGHRS and CDR2 YFSETQ. The CDR3 DNA reads as TGCGCCAGCAGCTTGGCCGTATCTAGCGGGGAGGAATACGCAGATACGCAGTATTTT. It codes for CASSLAVSSGEEYADTQYF.

This clone has just a few counts. The chain couples TRBV30 to TRBJ1-1; the D gene is possibly TRBD1 (6 bases). Germline-derived CDR1 and CDR2 are GTSNPN and SVGIG (reference sequence). The CDR3 sequence is 14 residues long. V was cut by 8 bases and J by 6 bases, with 22 bases left in between. The CDR3 DNA reads as TGTGCCATTTACTCCAGGGGCTTTTCATCTGAAGCTTTCTTT. Its translation: CAIYSRGFSSEAFF. The whole variable domain, remainder taken from reference TRBV30 and TRBJ1-1, is SQTIHQWPATLVQPVGSPLSLECTVEGTSNPNLYWYRQAAGRGLQLLFYSVGIGQISSEVPQNLSASRPQDRQFILSSKKLLLSDSGFYLCAIYSRGFSSEAFFGQGTRLTVV.

This chain joins TRBV19 and TRBJ1-5; no clear D gene. The length of the CDR3 is 15 residues. From germline, CDR1 is LNHDA and CDR2 SQIVND (reference sequence). The germline V and J ends were trimmed by 2 bases and 0 bases, with 8 bases remaining between them. The CDR3 reads CASSIQTYSNQPQHF. CDR3 bases: TGTGCCAGTAGTATACAGACTTATAGCAATCAGCCCCAGCATTTT.

This chain connects TRBV30 to TRBJ2-3, with 10 nucleotides matching TRBD1. Losses at the gene ends were 0 bases for V and 0 bases for J; bases not matched to a gene: 3. The germline CDR1 and CDR2 sequences are GTSNPN and SVGIG (reference sequence). The length of the CDR3 is 16 residues. The CDR3 region has the DNA TGTGCCTGGAGTGTAGGGACAGGGGCTAGCACAGATACGCAGTATTTT. Translating gives CAWSVGTGASTDTQYF.

The CDR3 reads CASSAPGQRPEQYF. CDR3 nucleotide sequence: TGCGCCAGCAGCGCTCCGGGACAGCGACCCGAGCAGTACTTC. This sequence joins TRBV4-1 and TRBJ2-7; 7 nucleotides line up with TRBD1. The CDR3 has 14 amino acids. Germline V gene sequence: CDR1 MGHRA, CDR2 YSYEKL. The ends lost 5 bases at V and 6 bases at J; junction bases unmatched: 10.

The chain joins TRBV21-1 to TRBJ1-5; the DNA was not used to check the table's D call, TRBD1. TRBV21-1 is an annotated pseudogene. The CDR3 is 12 residues long. The CDR3 region is CASIPPGHPQHF. Written as DNA, the CDR3 is TGTGCCAGCATCCCCCCTGGACACCCCCAGCATTTT.

The chain links TRBV18 to TRBJ1-2; 12 nucleotides match TRBD1. This CDR3 is built from 16 residues. The germline gives CDR1 KGHSH, CDR2 LQKENI. The V gene end was trimmed by 3 bases and the J gene end by 4 bases; junction bases not matched to a gene: 6. CDR3 sequence (DNA): TGTGCCAGCTCACCTGGGACAGGGGGCAACGGCTATGGCTACACCTTC. Its translation is CASSPGTGGNGYGYTF.

V and J are TRBV4-2 and TRBJ2-1; TRBD1 might be the D (6 bases). The V gene's germline CDR1 is LGHNA and CDR2 YNFKEQ. This CDR3 has 17 residues. With 0 bases removed from V and 1 base from J, the gap between germline ends came to 13 bases. The CDR3 nucleotides read TGTGCCAGCAGCCAAGATTACCTACAGGGTTCCTACAATGAGCAGTTCTTC. This gives the protein CASSQDYLQGSYNEQFF.

V is TRBV9 and J is TRBJ2-1; 9 nucleotides match TRBD1. The CDR3 contains 15 residues. The trim removed 4 bases at V and 4 bases at J, leaving 6 bases unmatched. CDR1 SGDLS and CDR2 YYNGEE come from the germline V gene. The CDR3 DNA follows: TGTGCCAGCAGCTTCCGGGACAGGGAGTACAATGAGCAGTTCTTC. The encoded protein is CASSFRDREYNEQFF.

This chain connects TRBV2 to TRBJ2-7; 8 bases are shared with TRBD2. The CDR3 totals 14 residues. The germline CDR1 and CDR2 sequences are SNHLY and FYNNEI. V lost 7 bases, J lost 2 bases, and 7 bases stayed unmatched. CDR3 nucleotides: TGTGCCAGCACGAAAAGCGGGAGCGCCTACGAGCAGTACTTC. It specifies CASTKSGSAYEQYF.

V usage is TRBV2 and J usage is TRBJ2-7; D is uncertain. V lost 7 bases, J lost 3 bases, and 10 bases lay in between. CDR3 size: 12 residues. Germline CDR1 and CDR2: SNHLY and FYNNEI. The CDR3 region is CASIISVYEQYF. The CDR3 bases are TGTGCCAGCATAATCTCCGTCTACGAGCAGTACTTC.

V and J are TRBV13 and TRBJ2-5, with 10 positions matching TRBD1. V was clipped by 5 bases and J by 3 bases; unmatched bases: 6. This CDR3 comprises 15 residues. Germline V gene data show CDR1 as PRHDT and CDR2 as FYEKMQ (reference sequence). The chain's CDR3 is CASSPGQGREETQYF. The CDR3 region has the DNA TGTGCCAGCAGCCCGGGACAGGGGCGGGAAGAGACCCAGTACTTC.

The V call is TRBV9, the J call TRBJ2-1, with TRBD2 matching over 10 bases. The germline gives CDR1 SGDLS, CDR2 YYNGEE. The V segment lost 3 bases and the J segment 7 bases; nucleotides outside the gene matches: 10. The CDR3 has 16 residues. The DNA of the CDR3 is TGTGCCAGCAGCGAATATTGGAGCGGGAGGGGGAATGAGCAGTTCTTC. It translates to CASSEYWSGRGNEQFF.

The chain links TRBV28 to TRBJ1-2; unclear D gene. V shed 6 bases and J shed 7 bases, with 9 bases lying between them. Germline V gene lookup returns CDR1 MDHEN and CDR2 SYDVKM. CDR3 size: 11 residues. The CDR3 DNA reads TGTGCCAGCAGCTCTTTTGTTGGCTACACCTTC. Amino acid sequence: CASSSFVGYTF.

This chain connects TRBV9 to TRBJ1-5; D uncertain. Germline values: CDR1 SGDLS, CDR2 YYNGEE. The germline V and J ends were trimmed by 0 bases and 6 bases, with 7 bases remaining between them. The CDR3 is made up of 13 amino acids. The CDR3 nucleotides are TGTGCCAGCAGCGTAGGGGCAGGTCAGCCCCAGCATTTT. Its protein is CASSVGAGQPQHF.